Below, 10 T cell receptor beta chains from the same sample are listed, as sequenced in a study of T-cell memory formation after mild COVID-19. TCRdb reprocessed the 5' RACE reads with MiXCR, giving one entry per CDR3 protein. The sample carries 470,000 or so distinct CDR3 sequences, more than 15% recorded once. Input material: PBMCs or a T cell subset sorted from them (not recorded which). The receptors were sampled from a man aged 18-30 years who had mild COVID-19 (a few samples of this study predate the infection). Cell type and time point are not known.

This clonotype was found a few times. The chain is built from TRBV18 and TRBJ2-7, with D tentatively TRBD2 (6 bases). Trimming stripped 2 bases from V and 6 bases from J, with 11 bases between. This CDR3 spans 13 amino acids. The germline gives CDR1 KGHSH, CDR2 LQKENI. The chain's CDR3 is CASSPTTRGEQYF. CDR3 coding DNA: TGTGCCAGCTCACCAACGACTAGGGGCGAGCAGTACTTC.

In this sample, this clonotype turned up a few times. The genes are TRBV5-6 and TRBJ2-2, with TRBD1 matching 8 bases. Per germline, CDR1 SGHDT and CDR2 YYEEEE. The CDR3 spans 15 residues. The V gene end was trimmed by 5 bases and the J gene end by 3 bases; junction bases not matched to a gene: 6. This CDR3 reads CASRVQGGDTGELFF. CDR3 nucleotide sequence: TGTGCCAGCAGGGTACAGGGGGGCGACACCGGGGAGCTGTTTTTT.

At least ten counts were recorded for this clonotype. This chain uses TRBV12-3 or TRBV12-4 with TRBJ2-2; D gene ambiguous. V was pared by 6 bases and J by 7 bases, with 15 bases between. This CDR3 contains 14 residues. CDR3: CASRGVGKNGELFF. DNA for the CDR3: TGTGCCAGCAGGGGCGTAGGGAAGAACGGGGAGCTGTTTTTT.

This clonotype was counted between two and nine times. J is TRBJ2-3 and V is TRBV7-9; D perhaps matches TRBD2 (5 bases). Germline loops: CDR1 SEHNR, CDR2 FQNEAQ (reference sequence). Trimming shortened V by 4 bases and J by 5 bases, and 7 bases separated the two germline ends. The CDR3 covers 12 residues. Here the CDR3 reads CASSWTVDTQYF. The CDR3 DNA is TGTGCCAGCAGCTGGACTGTAGATACGCAGTATTTT.

This clonotype was detected a few times. The gene calls are TRBV15 and TRBJ2-3; 10 bases are a match to TRBD2. V shed 1 base and J 5 bases; nucleotides not matched to a gene: 6. Germline lookup yields CDR1 LNHNV and CDR2 YYDKDF (reference sequence). This CDR3 has 16 residues. CDR3 loop: CATSRGVAGGIDTQYF. CDR3 bases: TGTGCCACCAGCAGAGGGGTAGCGGGGGGTATAGATACGCAGTATTTT.

The chain has TRBV12-3 or TRBV12-4 and TRBJ2-5; 7 nucleotides line up with TRBD2. J lost 4 bases, V lost 3 bases, and 5 bases had no gene match. This CDR3 comprises 14 residues. DNA for the CDR3: TGTGCCAGCAGTTTCACGGGGGGAATAGAGACCCAGTACTTC. Amino acid sequence: CASSFTGGIETQYF.

This clonotype turned up a few times. The CDR3 reads CASSFRSTVQETQYF. CDR3 DNA sequence: TGTGCCAGCAGCTTTAGGAGCACGGTCCAAGAGACCCAGTACTTC. The chain carries TRBV7-9 and TRBJ2-5; D remains ambiguous. Trimming removed 3 bases from V and 1 base from J, with 12 bases in between. CDR1 is SEHNR and CDR2 is FQNEAQ in the germline V gene (reference sequence). The CDR3 length is 15 residues.

This clonotype came up once. This sequence joins TRBV20-1 and TRBJ2-7; 7 positions match TRBD2. Germline V gene lookup returns CDR1 DFQATT and CDR2 SNEGSKA (reference sequence). The V gene end was trimmed by 3 bases and the J gene end by 3 bases; junction bases not matched to a gene: 11. The CDR3 runs 15 residues. CDR3 coding DNA: TGCAGTGCTAGGAAGCCCGGGACTATCGGCTACGAGCAGTACTTC. The encoded protein is CSARKPGTIGYEQYF.

This clonotype was detected a few times. The rearrangement joins TRBV2 to TRBJ2-5; D is unresolved. From germline, CDR1 is SNHLY and CDR2 FYNNEI. The length of the CDR3 is 12 residues. Trimming stripped 2 bases from V and 5 bases from J, with 6 bases between. CDR3 sequence (DNA): TGTGCCAGCAGTGAATCTTGGGAGACCCAGTACTTC. Its translation: CASSESWETQYF.

This clonotype has a handful of counts. CDR3 region: CASSVRGIHEQYF. CDR3 DNA: TGTGCCAGCAGTGTCCGGGGTATCCACGAGCAGTACTTC. V is TRBV28 and J is TRBJ2-7; a weak D match, TRBD2 (5 bases). The germline CDR1 and CDR2 sequences are MDHEN and SYDVKM. This CDR3 region has 13 residues. V was shortened by 5 bases and J by 5 bases, with 13 bases between the two germline ends.